The 15 T cell receptor beta chains in this list originate from one sample, sequenced in a study of T-cell reconstitution after alpha-beta-depleted transplantation in children. Unique molecular identifiers were used to barcode this TCRbeta library. TCRdb re-analysed the PCR reads in MiXCR, keeping a single row per CDR3 protein. Here the sample spans around 700,000 distinct CDR3 sequences, about 12% being singletons. This specimen was PBMCs, taken before TCRalphabeta/CD19-depleted stem cell transplant. These TCRs come from a girl aged 2 to 10 with congenital amegakaryocytic thrombocytopenia, due to receive a stem cell transplant.

The chain uses TRBV6-5 and TRBJ1-4; D possibly corresponds to TRBD1 (6 bases). Germline lookup yields CDR1 MNHEY and CDR2 SVGAGI. The CDR3 sequence is 14 residues long. V was shortened by 4 bases and J by 4 bases, with 10 bases between the two germline ends. CDR3 DNA sequence: TGTGCCAGCAGTTCGACAGGTCATAATGAAAAACTGTTTTTT. Amino acid sequence: CASSSTGHNEKLFF.

The sample holds many counts of this clonotype. The gene calls are TRBV12-3 or TRBV12-4 and TRBJ2-3; maybe TRBD2 (6 bases). V lost 3 bases and J 3 bases, leaving 10 bases between the germline ends. The CDR3 is 14 residues long. The CDR3 sequence: CASSLWGGTDTQYF. The CDR3 DNA reads as TGTGCCAGCAGTTTGTGGGGAGGTACAGATACGCAGTATTTT.

This clonotype was seen at least ten times. The CDR3 nucleotides are TGTGCCAGCGAACAGGGCGCGAACACTGAAGCTTTCTTT. Translation: CASEQGANTEAFF. The chain is built from TRBV7-8 and TRBJ1-1; D is perhaps TRBD1 (6 bases). V was clipped by 8 bases and J by 1 base, with 11 bases between them. CDR3 size: 13 residues. Looked up from germline, CDR1 is SGHVS and CDR2 is FQNEAQ.

The chain recombines TRBV7-9 with TRBJ1-6; D is unclear. CDR1 and CDR2 (germline): SEHNR, FQNEAQ (reference sequence). The CDR3 has 13 amino acids. Trimming cost V 4 bases and J 12 bases, with 13 bases left between them. The CDR3 DNA reads TGTGCCAGCAGCTCCAGCTCCCTGAAACCCCTCCACTTT. Translated, it gives CASSSSSLKPLHF.

J is TRBJ2-2 and V is TRBV18, with D tentatively TRBD1 or TRBD2 (5 bases each). V was pared by 6 bases and J by 9 bases, with 20 bases between. CDR3 length equals 15 residues. Germline assignment: CDR1 KGHSH and CDR2 LQKENI. CDR3 loop: CASSDTGTGGRELFF. In nucleotides, the CDR3 is TGTGCCAGCTCTGACACCGGGACCGGTGGACGGGAGCTGTTTTTT.

This clonotype was recorded at least ten times. The CDR3 sequence: CSASPSSVGRFPETQYF. The DNA for the CDR3 is TGCAGTGCTAGTCCTTCCTCGGTGGGAAGGTTCCCAGAGACCCAGTACTTC. The V call is TRBV20-1, the J call TRBJ2-5; no reliable D call. V lost 3 bases, J lost 4 bases, and 24 bases lay in between. The CDR3 totals 17 residues. Germline CDR1 DFQATT, CDR2 SNEGSKA (reference sequence).

This clonotype was detected many times. The genes are TRBV5-1 and TRBJ2-3, with 9 bases aligning to TRBD2. This CDR3 spans 17 amino acids. V was clipped by 0 bases and J by 2 bases; unmatched bases: 7. Germline V gives CDR1 SGHRS, CDR2 YFSETQ. CDR3 DNA sequence: TGCGCCAGCAGCTTGGCCTTGACTAGCGGACTCACAGATACGCAGTATTTT. It is translated as CASSLALTSGLTDTQYF. The variable domain in full, completed from reference TRBV5-1 and TRBJ2-3, reads KAGVTQTPRYLIKTRGQQVTLSCSPISGHRSVSWYQQTPGQGLQFLFEYFSETQRNKGNFPGRFSGRQFSNSRSEMNVSTLELGDSALYLCASSLALTSGLTDTQYFGPGTRLTVL.

This clonotype appeared many times. The V call is TRBV28, the J call TRBJ2-7; D is perhaps TRBD1 (5 bases). There are 13 residues in the CDR3. The germline CDR1 and CDR2 sequences are MDHEN and SYDVKM. V lost 6 bases to trimming and J lost 3 bases, with 12 bases between them. As DNA, the CDR3 is TGTGCCAGCAGCGGACACGACATCTACGAGCAGTACTTC. It yields the protein CASSGHDIYEQYF.

This clonotype showed up just a few times. The chain links TRBV7-8 to TRBJ1-2; 8 nucleotides align to TRBD1. CDR1 and CDR2 (germline): SGHVS, FQNEAQ. After removal of 7 bases from V and 4 bases from J, the junction contained 11 bases not matched to a gene. This CDR3 has 15 residues. CDR3 DNA: TGTGCCAGCACAACCCACAGGGGGGATCCCTATGGCTACACCTTC. Its translation: CASTTHRGDPYGYTF.

This clonotype was seen at least ten times. The V gene is TRBV7-2, the J gene TRBJ2-7; the D is unclear. Germline V gives CDR1 SGHTA, CDR2 FQGNSA. Trimming removed 2 bases from V and 1 base from J, with 12 bases in between. The CDR3 has 15 residues. The CDR3 sequence is CASSLHVGGSYEQYF. DNA for the CDR3: TGTGCCAGCAGCTTACACGTTGGCGGATCCTACGAGCAGTACTTC.

This clonotype was counted only a few times. J is TRBJ2-7 and V is TRBV7-9; D is uncertain. Deletions cut 1 base from V and 6 bases from J, with 10 bases between. Germline CDR1 and CDR2: SEHNR and FQNEAQ (reference sequence). This CDR3 has 13 residues. The CDR3 nucleotides are TGTGCCAGCAGCTTAGTCGTATCGGGCGAGCAGTACTTC. Protein: CASSLVVSGEQYF.

This clonotype appeared many times. This sequence joins TRBV12-3 or TRBV12-4 and TRBJ1-4, with 10 positions matching TRBD1. The V segment lost 6 bases and the J segment 10 bases; nucleotides outside the gene matches: 14. This CDR3 is built from 16 residues. The CDR3: CASSPGQGRTKRKLFF. As DNA, the CDR3 is TGTGCCAGCAGCCCGGGACAGGGGAGGACTAAGAGAAAACTGTTTTTT.

The sample holds many counts of this clonotype. The chain recombines TRBV7-9 with TRBJ2-7; 9 bases agree with TRBD1. Germline V CDR1 and CDR2: SEHNR, FQNEAQ (reference sequence). The CDR3 has 14 amino acids. J lost 6 bases, V lost 6 bases, and 9 bases had no gene match. CDR3 residues: CASREQGAGVEQYF. CDR3 DNA sequence: TGTGCCAGCAGAGAACAGGGGGCGGGGGTCGAGCAGTACTTC.

In its sample, this clonotype was seen a few times. J is TRBJ2-1 and V is TRBV29-1; D perhaps matches TRBD2 (6 bases). V dropped 2 bases and J dropped 3 bases, with 11 bases sitting between them. The length of the CDR3 is 14 residues. The germline V gene has CDR1 SQVTM and CDR2 ANQGSEA. The CDR3 here is CSVEPRDFYNEQFF. The CDR3 DNA sequence: TGCAGCGTTGAACCCCGGGACTTCTACAATGAGCAGTTCTTC.

This clonotype was seen ten or more times. This chain links TRBV20-1 with TRBJ2-5; 7 bases align to TRBD1. CDR1 DFQATT and CDR2 SNEGSKA come from the germline V gene (reference sequence). V was clipped by 5 bases and J by 5 bases; unmatched bases: 8. The CDR3 extends over 13 amino acids. CDR3 nucleotides: TGCAGTGCTCCAACGACAGGGCGGGAGACCCAGTACTTC. Translation gives CSAPTTGRETQYF.